The rows below give T cell receptor beta chains drawn from one sample of a study of CD4 T cells in relation to SARS-CoV-2 and coronaviruses. The antigens these receptors bind are not known. Clones were read by immunoSEQ multiplex PCR, and TCRdb kept only the in-frame ones, dropping some. The table has under 20,000 clones, around three quarters seen once; the top ten hold 30%. Sequencing used CD4+ T cells from PBMCs, cultured in vitro. The receptor source for this set is a human donor in good health. The CDR3 runs from the conserved cysteine through the conserved F or W. The D gene is left open where the match is weak. Some rows mark clone size as missing; the rest say once, few, many or name a class of expanded clone.

-	-	TRBJ2-2	TRBV24-1	TGTGCCACCAGTAGGACTTCTAGCGGGGAGCTGTTTTTT	CATSRTSSGELFF
-	-	TRBJ2-3	TRBV4-2	TGTGCCAGCAGCCGGTCCGAGGGGTTGGGCACAGATACGCAGTATTTT	CASSRSEGLGTDTQYF
-	-	TRBJ2-6	TRBV6-4	TGTGCCAGCAGTGACTCGACAACTGGGGCCAACGTCCTGACTTTC	CASSDSTTGANVLTF
few	TRBD2	TRBJ2-2	TRBV28	TGTGCCAGCAGTGTTTTGCGGGAGTGGCTATCCGGGGAGCTGTTTTTT	CASSVLREWLSGELFF
-	TRBD2	TRBJ2-1	TRBV5-1	TGCGCCAGCATTCTAGTAGCGGGAGGGTCTGAGCAGTTCTTC	CASILVAGGSEQFF
-	TRBD2	TRBJ2-3	TRBV27	TGTGCCAGCAGTTCCGGGACTAGCGGGCTACCCACGCAGTATTTT	CASSSGTSGLPTQYF
once	-	TRBJ2-2	TRBV12-3/TRBV12-4	TGTGCCAGCAGTAGCCCGACCGGGGAGCTGTTTTTT	CASSSPTGELFF
once	-	TRBJ1-1	TRBV6-2/TRBV6-3	TGTGCCAGCAGTTACTTGGGCTGGAGGACTGAAGCTTTCTTT	CASSYLGWRTEAFF
-	-	TRBJ1-2	TRBV6-1	TGTGCCAGCAGTGAAGGGGCTTTTGGCTACACCTTC	CASSEGAFGYTF
few	TRBD1	TRBJ2-2	TRBV15	TGTGCCACCAGCAGGGGACAGGGGGCGAACACCGGGGAGCTGTTTTTT	CATSRGQGANTGELFF